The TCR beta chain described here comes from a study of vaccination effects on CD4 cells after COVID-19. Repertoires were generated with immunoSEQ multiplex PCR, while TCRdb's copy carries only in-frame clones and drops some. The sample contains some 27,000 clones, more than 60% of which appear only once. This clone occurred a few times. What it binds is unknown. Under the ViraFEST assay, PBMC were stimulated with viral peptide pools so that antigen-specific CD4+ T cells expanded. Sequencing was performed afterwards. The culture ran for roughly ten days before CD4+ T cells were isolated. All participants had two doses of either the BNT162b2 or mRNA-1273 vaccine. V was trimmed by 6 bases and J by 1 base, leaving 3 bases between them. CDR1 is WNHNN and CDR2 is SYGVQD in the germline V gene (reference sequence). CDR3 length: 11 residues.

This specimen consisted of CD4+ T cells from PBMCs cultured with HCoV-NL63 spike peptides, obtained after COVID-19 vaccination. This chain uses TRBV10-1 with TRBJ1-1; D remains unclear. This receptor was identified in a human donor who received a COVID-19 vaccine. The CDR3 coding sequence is TGCGCCAGCAGATGGAACACTGAAGCTTTCTTT. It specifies CASRWNTEAFF.